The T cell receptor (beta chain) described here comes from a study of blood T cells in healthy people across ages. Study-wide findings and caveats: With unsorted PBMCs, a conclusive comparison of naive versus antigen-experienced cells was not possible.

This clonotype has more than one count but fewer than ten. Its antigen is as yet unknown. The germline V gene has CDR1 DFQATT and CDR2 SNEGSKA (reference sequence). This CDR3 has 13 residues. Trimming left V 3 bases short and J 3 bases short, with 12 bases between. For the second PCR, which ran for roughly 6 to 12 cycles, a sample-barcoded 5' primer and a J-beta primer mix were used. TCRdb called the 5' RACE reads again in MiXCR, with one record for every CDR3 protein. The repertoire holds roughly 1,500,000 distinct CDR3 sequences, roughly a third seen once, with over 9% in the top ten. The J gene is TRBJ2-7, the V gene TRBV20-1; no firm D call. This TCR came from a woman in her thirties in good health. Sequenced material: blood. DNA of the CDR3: TGCAGTGCTAGCGTAGAAAGAATCTACGAGCAGTACTTC. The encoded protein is CSASVERIYEQYF.